The 6 T cell receptor beta chains in this list originate from one sample, sequenced in a study of T-cell memory formation after mild COVID-19. MiXCR, applied by TCRdb to the 5' RACE reads, yields one record per CDR3 protein. This table holds about 610,000 distinct CDR3 sequences, around a sixth found once. Material: PBMCs or a T cell subset sorted from them (not recorded which). These receptor sequences come from an adult woman who had mild COVID-19 (a few samples of this study predate the infection). Cell type and time point are not known.

This chain uses TRBV27 with TRBJ2-7; 7 bases map to TRBD1. J was trimmed by 2 bases and V by 5 bases; bases with no gene match: 3. This CDR3 spans 13 amino acids. Germline lookup yields CDR1 MNHEY and CDR2 SMNVEV (reference sequence). CDR3 amino acids: CASSDRVTYEQYF. DNA for the CDR3: TGTGCCAGCAGTGACAGGGTTACCTACGAGCAGTACTTC.

The gene calls are TRBV3-1 and TRBJ1-1, with D hard to call. V gave up 4 bases and J gave up 0 bases, with 18 bases separating them. The CDR3 is 17 amino acids. Germline CDR1 is LGHDT and CDR2 is YNNKEL (reference sequence). The CDR3 region has the DNA TGTGCCAGCAGCCCGCAAAGTGGCTCCACCTTGAACACTGAAGCTTTCTTT. This translates into CASSPQSGSTLNTEAFF.

This clonotype appeared a few times. The V gene is TRBV5-1, the J gene TRBJ2-3; 8 nucleotides align to TRBD1. The CDR3 runs 17 residues. Germline CDR1 is SGHRS and CDR2 is YFSETQ. Trimming cost V 0 bases and J 2 bases; bases outside gene matches: 8. CDR3 DNA: TGCGCCAGCAGCTTGGCTCCGACAGGGGATCTCACAGATACGCAGTATTTT. Amino acid sequence: CASSLAPTGDLTDTQYF.

In its sample, this clonotype was seen a few times. V usage is TRBV20-1 and J usage is TRBJ1-2; 7 bases match TRBD1. This CDR3 region has 15 residues. Germline V gene sequence: CDR1 DFQATT, CDR2 SNEGSKA (reference sequence). V lost 5 bases and J lost 6; bases outside the gene matches: 15. The CDR3 nucleotides read TGCAGTGCTTACCCGCCAGGCAGGGGGAAAAATGGCTACACCTTC. Its translation: CSAYPPGRGKNGYTF.

V is TRBV18 and J is TRBJ2-1; D is possibly TRBD2 (6 bases). CDR1 and CDR2 (germline): KGHSH, LQKENI. CDR3 length: 18 amino acids. Trimming left V 3 bases short and J 0 bases short, with 18 bases between. In DNA, the CDR3 is TGTGCCAGCTCACCCACGCGGGGTTCCCTAAGCTCCTACAATGAGCAGTTCTTC. Its translation is CASSPTRGSLSSYNEQFF.

A few counts support this clonotype. V usage is TRBV5-1 and J usage is TRBJ2-1; 9 bases are shared with TRBD1. The CDR3 is made up of 13 amino acids. Trimming cost V 0 bases and J 16 bases; bases outside gene matches: 8. The V gene's germline CDR1 is SGHRS and CDR2 YFSETQ. CDR3 sequence reads: CASSLDDGTGNFF. In nucleotides, the CDR3 is TGCGCCAGCAGCTTGGATGATGGGACAGGGAATTTCTTC. The full variable domain, its missing parts supplied by reference TRBV5-1 and TRBJ2-1, is KAGVTQTPRYLIKTRGQQVTLSCSPISGHRSVSWYQQTPGQGLQFLFEYFSETQRNKGNFPGRFSGRQFSNSRSEMNVSTLELGDSALYLCASSLDDGTGNFFGPGTRLTVL.